These 6 T cell receptor beta chains originate from one sample sequenced in a study of blood T cell repertoires in COVID-19. The table came from immunoSEQ multiplex PCR; TCRdb's copy has only in-frame clones and leaves some out. The table lists about 150,000 clones, around 79% of them singletons. Sequencing used PBMCs or T cells enriched from blood (not recorded which). Receptors originate from a woman in her 70s in a cohort exposed to, infected with or recovered from COVID-19 (not recorded which).

In this sample, this clone turned up once. J is TRBJ1-2 and V is TRBV10-2; a weak D match, TRBD1 (5 bases). Germline lookup yields CDR1 WSHSY and CDR2 SAAADI. There are 11 residues in the CDR3. The V end was cut by 5 bases, the J end by 6 bases, with 7 bases between. The CDR3 protein is CASSPGHGYTF. The CDR3 region has the DNA TGCGCCAGCAGTCCAGGGCATGGCTACACCTTC.

J is TRBJ1-5 and V is TRBV28; D ambiguous. Trimming shortened V by 5 bases and J by 7 bases, and 15 bases separated the two germline ends. The CDR3 contains 14 residues. CDR1 is MDHEN and CDR2 is SYDVKM in the germline V gene. The CDR3 is CASSLPGLWQPQHF. DNA for the CDR3: TGTGCCAGCAGTCTACCCGGACTGTGGCAGCCCCAGCATTTT.

V usage is TRBV10-3 and J usage is TRBJ1-1; 9 bases are shared with TRBD1. Germline-derived CDR1 and CDR2 are ENHRY and SYGVKD. The CDR3 covers 15 residues. The ends lost 5 bases at V and 3 bases at J; junction bases unmatched: 7. CDR3 sequence reads: CAISPQGAGDTEAFF. CDR3 DNA sequence: TGTGCCATCAGTCCACAGGGGGCGGGGGACACTGAAGCTTTCTTT.

The chain is built from TRBV27 and TRBJ1-1; possible D gene TRBD1, 6 bases. The CDR3 extends over 14 amino acids. Trimming cost V 5 bases and J 2 bases, with 12 bases left between them. Germline CDR1 and CDR2: MNHEY and SMNVEV (reference sequence). The DNA for the CDR3 is TGTGCCAGCAGTAAACAGGGCCTTAACACTGAAGCTTTCTTT. Encoded protein: CASSKQGLNTEAFF.

This CDR3 is CASNAGVLQETQYF. CDR3 coding DNA: TGTGCCAGCAACGCGGGAGTATTGCAAGAGACCCAGTACTTC. V and J are TRBV21-1 and TRBJ2-5; TRBD2, the table's D call, was not compared with the DNA. TRBV21-1 constitutes a pseudogene. The CDR3 spans 14 residues.

The rearrangement uses TRBV7-2 and TRBJ2-7, with 14 nucleotides matching TRBD2. V dropped 5 bases and J dropped 6; count of bases not matched to a gene: 9. CDR1 is SGHTA, CDR2 FQGNSA, per germline. The CDR3 covers 16 residues. The CDR3, as DNA: TGTGCCAGCAGCAATAACCCCGGGACTAGCGGGAGCGAGCAGTACTTC. This encodes CASSNNPGTSGSEQYF.